This is a list of T cell receptor beta chains from one sample in a study of T cell changes during pregnancy in multiple sclerosis. Some clones are missing from TCRdb's copy, which holds only in-frame ones; the method was immunoSEQ multiplex PCR. This sample has about 47,000 clones, with about 91% found just once. The input for sequencing was peripheral blood, taken after pregnancy. These receptors all come from a female donor with multiple sclerosis, enrolled in a pregnancy study. CDR3s include the opening cysteine and the closing phenylalanine or tryptophan. Clone size is not always given. Where it is, it says once, few, many or a class for expanded clones.

size,J,V,CDR3
NA,TRBJ1-3,TRBV7-6,CASSSKDRVFSGNTIYF
NA,TRBJ1-5,TRBV9,CASSPGRNQPQHF
NA,TRBJ2-3,TRBV19,CASSRAGGLARDTQYF
once,TRBJ2-7,TRBV19,CASSKTAGQGVGQYF
NA,TRBJ2-5,TRBV4-1,CASSQDRSGPLRETQYF
once,TRBJ1-2,TRBV7-2,CASSFPPTDYGYTF
NA,TRBJ2-3,TRBV7-6,CASSLIGSSTDTQYF
NA,TRBJ2-5,TRBV7-2,CASSFSGGETQYF
NA,TRBJ1-3,TRBV10-3,CAISESGGSGNTIYF
NA,TRBJ2-2,TRBV6-5,CASKQGGLDTGELFF
NA,TRBJ2-3,TRBV7-9,CASSPTTSGVSTDTQYF
NA,TRBJ2-7,TRBV9,CASSGRTSGGYEQYF
NA,TRBJ2-5,TRBV6-5,CASSRAGGLQETQYF
NA,TRBJ2-1,TRBV9,CASSVVAGDNEQFF
NA,TRBJ2-7,TRBV7-2,CASSRTAQVDYEQYF
once,TRBJ2-7,TRBV5-8,CASSFRPGGYEQYF